The 7 T cell receptor beta chains reported below all come from one sample, sequenced in a study of beta chain features in type 1 diabetes. General observations from the study: All four CD4+ subsets from Type 1 diabetes patients carried moderately but significantly shorter TCRB CDR3s.

These TCRs' antigens remain unknown. The study reverse transcribed the entire isolated RNA, so it sequenced expressed TCRB transcripts. Repertoires were generated with immunoSEQ multiplex PCR, while TCRdb's copy carries only in-frame clones and drops some. The sample contains approximately 150,000 clones, less than 15% of which appear only once. Source material: central memory CD4+ T cells from blood. These receptors came from a man younger than 30 with type 1 diabetes.

There are a few counts of this clone. V is TRBV4-1 and J is TRBJ1-2; D unresolved. The V end was cut by 4 bases, the J end by 6 bases, with 18 bases between. This CDR3 comprises 15 residues. The germline gives CDR1 MGHRA, CDR2 YSYEKL. CDR3 residues: CASSRQTADANGYTF. The CDR3 DNA reads TGCGCCAGCAGCCGCCAAACAGCGGATGCCAATGGCTACACCTTC.

This chain uses TRBV13 with TRBJ1-1; D ambiguous. The V gene's germline CDR1 is PRHDT and CDR2 FYEKMQ (reference sequence). The germline V and J ends were trimmed by 4 bases and 4 bases, with 10 bases remaining between them. The CDR3 loop spans 13 amino acids. The CDR3 is CASSSRGVTEAFF. The CDR3 nucleotides read TGTGCCAGCAGCTCGCGTGGGGTCACTGAAGCTTTCTTT.

This sequence joins TRBV4-1 and TRBJ1-4; D not certain. Trimming removed 0 bases at V and 0 bases at J, with 8 bases between. The CDR3 is made up of 16 amino acids. The germline V gene encodes CDR1 MGHRA and CDR2 YSYEKL. CDR3 in amino acids: CASSQDFRATNEKLFF. DNA for the CDR3: TGCGCCAGCAGCCAAGATTTCCGAGCAACTAATGAAAAACTGTTTTTT.

In this sample, this clone turned up many times. This chain uses TRBV10-3 with TRBJ2-6; D is perhaps TRBD1 (6 bases). Germline-derived CDR1 and CDR2 are ENHRY and SYGVKD. This CDR3 is built from 15 residues. V lost 4 bases to trimming and J lost 1 base, with 8 bases between them. The CDR3 loop reads CAISGTGSGANVLTF. In DNA, the CDR3 is TGTGCCATCAGTGGTACAGGGTCTGGGGCCAACGTCCTGACTTTC.

There are many counts of this clone. CDR3 in DNA: TGTGCCAGTAGTATCAGGGACAGTGAGCAGTACTTC. Residues: CASSIRDSEQYF. The chain carries TRBV19 and TRBJ2-7; the match to TRBD1 covers 7 bases. V lost 3 bases to trimming and J lost 7 bases; unmatched junction nucleotides: 3. This CDR3 contains 12 residues. Germline V gene sequence: CDR1 LNHDA, CDR2 SQIVND (reference sequence).

This clone has more than one count but fewer than ten. The CDR3 spells CASSYSAGTGGYTF. CDR3 bases: TGTGCCAGCAGTTACTCGGCCGGAACCGGTGGCTACACCTTC. The chain joins TRBV6-5 to TRBJ1-2; the D is unclear. Looked up from germline, CDR1 is MNHEY and CDR2 is SVGAGI. CDR3 length equals 14 residues. V was clipped by 0 bases and J by 7 bases, with 12 bases between them.

This rearrangement joins TRBV11-3 to TRBJ2-5; TRBD1 agrees at 8 bases. V lost 4 bases and J lost 1; bases outside the gene matches: 2. Germline CDR1 reads SGHNT; CDR2 reads YENEEA. This CDR3 is built from 14 residues. Written as DNA, the CDR3 is TGTGCCAGCAGCTCGACAGGGGCCCAAGAGACCCAGTACTTC. Protein: CASSSTGAQETQYF.